Each of the 10 T cell receptor beta chains below was sequenced from the same sample in a study of shared clonotypes between healthy human individuals (dated by TCRdb to 2020 to 2022). Library method: the immunoSEQ multiplex PCR assay. What TCRdb holds here is the immuneACCESS table cut down to in-frame rearrangements. Part of the clones is not present; checked against another copy, under half of the missing clones reflect an unresolved V gene, and the others are unexplained. This sample comprises about 2.3 million clones, more than 85% of them detected only once. In total, the top ten clones hold about 0.39% of the sample. Sample: naive CD4+ T cells from PBMCs. Read against the paper, the sample's cell subset or site label means: CD45RA+ positively selected. The receptors come from a man aged 18-30 years in good health. Some clones in this sample may be carry-over from other donors' samples.

This chain connects TRBV19 to TRBJ1-1, with TRBD1 as a possible D gene (5 bases). The length of the CDR3 is 13 residues. The germline gives CDR1 LNHDA, CDR2 SQIVND (reference sequence). The V gene lost 4 bases and the J gene lost 4 bases, with 10 bases spanning the gap. CDR3 loop: CASSRGESTEAFF. CDR3 nucleotide sequence: TGTGCCAGTAGTAGAGGGGAGAGCACTGAAGCTTTCTTT.

The V gene is TRBV27, the J gene TRBJ2-5, with D tentatively TRBD2 (5 bases). TRBJ2-7 matches the DNA end more closely, so the J call is doubtful. This CDR3 has 15 amino acids. From germline, CDR1 is MNHEY and CDR2 SMNVEV (reference sequence). CDR3 residues: CASSPLRLASYEQYF. The CDR3 DNA reads TGTGCCAGCAGCCCGCTGCGGCTAGCCTCCTACGAGCAGTACTTC.

V and J are TRBV11-2 and TRBJ2-5, with TRBD2 identical over 7 bases. The germline V gene encodes CDR1 SGHAT and CDR2 FQNNGV. J gave up 2 bases and V 4 bases, and 13 bases lay outside the gene matches. CDR3 length: 17 amino acids. Here the CDR3 reads CASSSEWGRDYQETQYF. For the CDR3, the DNA is TGTGCCAGCAGCTCGGAATGGGGCAGGGACTATCAAGAGACCCAGTACTTC.

V gene TRBV4-1 combines with J gene TRBJ2-5; D not certain. The germline gives CDR1 MGHRA, CDR2 YSYEKL. Trimming removed 6 bases from V and 0 bases from J, with 8 bases in between. The CDR3 loop spans 13 amino acids. The CDR3 bases are TGCGCCAGCAGACCCCGGGACCAAGAGACCCAGTACTTC. Its protein product is CASRPRDQETQYF.

This chain links TRBV30 with TRBJ2-1; 7 nucleotides line up with TRBD1. Germline trimming cut 3 bases from V and 4 bases from J; bases unmatched to any gene: 30. The CDR3 is 22 residues long. CDR1 and CDR2 (germline): GTSNPN, SVGIG (reference sequence). CDR3 DNA: TGTGCCTGGAGAAACTCCCGGCCCGGGACAGCATCGAGATGGAGATTTTACAATGAGCAGTTCTTC. Encoded protein: CAWRNSRPGTASRWRFYNEQFF.

CDR3 protein: CASSDLRDYTF. CDR3 DNA sequence: TGTGCCAGCAGTGATTTGCGGGACTACACCTTC. The chain employs TRBV6-1 and TRBJ1-2; D call uncertain. The germline V gene has CDR1 MNHNS and CDR2 SASEGT. The CDR3 loop spans 11 amino acids. Between the trimmed V and J ends, which lost 3 bases and 10 bases, there was a span of 9 bases.

V and J are TRBV5-1 and TRBJ2-7, with D possibly being TRBD2 (6 bases). The V gene's germline CDR1 is SGHRS and CDR2 YFSETQ. This CDR3 region has 14 residues. Trimming shortened V by 4 bases and J by 3 bases, and 14 bases separated the two germline ends. The CDR3 DNA sequence: TGCGCCAGCAGCCCGACTAGTATGCTCTACGAGCAGTACTTC. Its translation is CASSPTSMLYEQYF.

The chain combines TRBV9 with TRBJ2-1; D is possibly TRBD1 or TRBD2 (7 bases each). CDR3 size: 17 residues. Trimming left V 4 bases short and J 0 bases short, with 17 bases between. Per the germline V gene, CDR1 is SGDLS and CDR2 is YYNGEE. The CDR3: CASSPPGGGVSYNEQFF. Written as DNA, the CDR3 is TGTGCCAGCAGCCCCCCAGGGGGAGGGGTCTCCTACAATGAGCAGTTCTTC.

This chain uses TRBV9 with TRBJ1-3; D gene uncertain. Germline assignment: CDR1 SGDLS and CDR2 YYNGEE. V gave up 1 base and J gave up 0 bases, with 8 bases separating them. The CDR3 totals 15 residues. CDR3 amino acids: CASSVQESSGNTIYF. CDR3 nucleotide sequence: TGTGCCAGCAGCGTACAGGAATCCTCTGGAAACACCATATATTTT.

V is TRBV2 and J is TRBJ2-1; D not certain. The germline gives CDR1 SNHLY, CDR2 FYNNEI. The CDR3 is 15 amino acids. The V end was cut by 7 bases, the J end by 2 bases, with 15 bases between. CDR3 loop: CASTYSPGAYNEQFF. In DNA form, the CDR3 reads TGTGCCAGCACCTATTCCCCCGGTGCCTACAATGAGCAGTTCTTC.